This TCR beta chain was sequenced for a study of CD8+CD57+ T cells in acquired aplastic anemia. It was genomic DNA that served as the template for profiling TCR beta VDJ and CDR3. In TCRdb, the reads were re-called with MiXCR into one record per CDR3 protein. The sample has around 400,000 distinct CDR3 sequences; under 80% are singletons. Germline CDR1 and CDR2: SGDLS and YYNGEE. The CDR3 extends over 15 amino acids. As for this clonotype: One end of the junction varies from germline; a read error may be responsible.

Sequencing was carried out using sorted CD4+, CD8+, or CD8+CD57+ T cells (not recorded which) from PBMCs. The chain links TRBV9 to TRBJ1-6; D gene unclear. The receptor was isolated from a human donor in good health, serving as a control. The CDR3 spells CATSVGKSYNAPLHF. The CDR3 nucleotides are TGTGCCACCAGCGTGGGAAAAAGCTATAACGCGCCCCTCCACTTT. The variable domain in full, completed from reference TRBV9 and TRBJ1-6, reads DSGVTQTPKHLITATGQRVTLRCSPRSGDLSVYWYQQSLDQGLQFLIQYYNGEERAKGNILERFSAQQFPDLHSELNLSSLELGDSALYFCATSVGKSYNAPLHFGNGTRLTVT.